This T cell receptor beta chain was recovered during a study of T cells in Graves' hyperthyroidism and ophthalmopathy. TCR beta CDR3 sequences were amplified from RNA transcripts. TCR CDR3 underwent first-round RT-PCR with the HTBI primer set. TCRdb called the multiplex PCR reads again in MiXCR, with one record for every CDR3 protein. This table has some 560,000 distinct CDR3 sequences, 15% to 18% appearing once. The CDR3 has 12 residues. The V gene's germline CDR1 is KGHDR and CDR2 SFDVKD. V lost 9 bases and J 0 bases, leaving 6 bases between the germline ends. The source is a woman aged 25-40 years with Graves' hyperthyroidism. Source material: blood. The gene calls are TRBV24-1 and TRBJ2-3; D is ambiguous. The chain's CDR3 is CATGSSTDTQYF. CDR3 nucleotides: TGTGCCACCGGCTCTAGCACAGATACGCAGTATTTT.